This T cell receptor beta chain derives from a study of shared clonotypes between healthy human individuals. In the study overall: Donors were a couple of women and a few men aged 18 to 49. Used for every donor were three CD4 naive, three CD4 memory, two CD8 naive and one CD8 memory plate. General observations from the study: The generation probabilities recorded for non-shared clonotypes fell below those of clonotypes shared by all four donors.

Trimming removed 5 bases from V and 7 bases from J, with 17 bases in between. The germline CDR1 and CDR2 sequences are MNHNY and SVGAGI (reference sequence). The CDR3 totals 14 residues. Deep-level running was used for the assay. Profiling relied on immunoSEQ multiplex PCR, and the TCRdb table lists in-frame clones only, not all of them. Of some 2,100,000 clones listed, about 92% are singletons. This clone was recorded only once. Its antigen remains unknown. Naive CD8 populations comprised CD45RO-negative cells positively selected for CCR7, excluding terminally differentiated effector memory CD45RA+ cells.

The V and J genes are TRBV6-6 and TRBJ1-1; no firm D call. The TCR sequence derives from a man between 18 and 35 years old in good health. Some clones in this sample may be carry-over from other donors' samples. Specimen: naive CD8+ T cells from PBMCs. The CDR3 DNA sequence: TGTGCCAGCAGTGTTACTTACAACGTCATTGAAGCTTTCTTT. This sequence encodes CASSVTYNVIEAFF.